Listed below are T cell receptor beta chains from one sample, sequenced in a study of shared clonotypes between healthy human individuals. Repertoires were generated with immunoSEQ multiplex PCR, while TCRdb's copy carries only in-frame clones and drops some. Of 850,000 to 1,200,000 clones listed, more than 60% are singletons. Material: memory CD4+ T cells sorted from blood. These receptors originate from a man younger than 30 in good health. The CDR3 runs from the conserved cysteine through the conserved F or W. D genes are given only for firm matches. Clone size appears in some rows only: once, few, many, or a class for an expanded clone.

cdr3_length: 15; clone_size: .; d_call: TRBD1; j_call: TRBJ2-3; v_call: TRBV5-1; cdr3_aa: CASSSLGGEADTQYF; cdr3_nt: TGCGCCAGCAGCTCGTTAGGGGGCGAAGCAGATACGCAGTATTTT
cdr3_length: 13; clone_size: .; d_call: .; j_call: TRBJ1-6; v_call: TRBV30; cdr3_aa: CAWSPDLNSPLHF; cdr3_nt: TGTGCCTGGAGCCCGGACCTCAATTCACCCCTCCACTTT
cdr3_length: 15; clone_size: .; d_call: TRBD2; j_call: TRBJ2-5; v_call: TRBV5-1; cdr3_aa: CASSLTSRGQETQYF; cdr3_nt: TGCGCCAGCAGCTTGACCTCGCGGGGGCAAGAGACCCAGTACTTC
cdr3_length: 13; clone_size: .; d_call: TRBD1; j_call: TRBJ2-5; v_call: TRBV10-3; cdr3_aa: CAISGTGKETQYF; cdr3_nt: TGTGCCATCAGTGGGACAGGAAAAGAGACCCAGTACTTC
cdr3_length: 16; clone_size: few; d_call: .; j_call: TRBJ1-1; v_call: TRBV21-1; cdr3_aa: CASSSPTGDFDTEAFF; cdr3_nt: TGTGCCAGCAGCAGTCCAACAGGGGACTTTGACACTGAAGCTTTCTTT
cdr3_length: 14; clone_size: .; d_call: .; j_call: TRBJ2-7; v_call: TRBV2; cdr3_aa: CASKQAGSSYEQYF; cdr3_nt: TGTGCCAGCAAGCAGGCAGGAAGCTCCTACGAGCAGTACTTC
cdr3_length: 15; clone_size: .; d_call: .; j_call: TRBJ1-2; v_call: TRBV28; cdr3_aa: CASSARDRRAEGYTF; cdr3_nt: TGTGCCAGCAGCGCCCGGGACCGACGAGCTGAGGGCTACACCTTC
cdr3_length: 15; clone_size: .; d_call: TRBD1; j_call: TRBJ2-7; v_call: TRBV7-2; cdr3_aa: CASSLERQGKGEQYF; cdr3_nt: TGTGCCAGCAGCTTAGAACGACAGGGTAAAGGCGAGCAGTACTTC
cdr3_length: 17; clone_size: .; d_call: TRBD1; j_call: TRBJ1-1; v_call: TRBV5-1; cdr3_aa: CASSLRTSGQGITEAFF; cdr3_nt: TGCGCCAGCAGCTTGAGGACTTCGGGACAGGGAATAACTGAAGCTTTCTTT
cdr3_length: 13; clone_size: .; d_call: .; j_call: TRBJ2-7; v_call: TRBV6-6; cdr3_aa: CASSLGSSYEQYF; cdr3_nt: TGTGCCAGCAGCCTAGGGTCCTCCTACGAGCAGTACTTC
cdr3_length: 16; clone_size: .; d_call: TRBD1; j_call: TRBJ2-3; v_call: TRBV6-1; cdr3_aa: CASSDPRAGGLDTQYF; cdr3_nt: TGTGCCAGCAGTGATCCCCGGGCAGGGGGATTAGATACGCAGTATTTT
cdr3_length: 13; clone_size: .; d_call: .; j_call: TRBJ2-5; v_call: TRBV4-1; cdr3_aa: CASSKTGGETQYF; cdr3_nt: TGCGCCAGCAGCAAGACTGGTGGAGAGACCCAGTACTTC
cdr3_length: 14; clone_size: .; d_call: .; j_call: TRBJ2-2; v_call: TRBV4-3; cdr3_aa: CASSPQVGEGELFF; cdr3_nt: TGCGCCAGCAGCCCCCAGGTGGGGGAGGGGGAGCTGTTTTTT
cdr3_length: 13; clone_size: .; d_call: .; j_call: TRBJ1-6; v_call: TRBV28; cdr3_aa: CASSLVIDSPLHF; cdr3_nt: TGTGCCAGCAGTCTGGTGATTGATTCACCCCTCCACTTT
cdr3_length: 14; clone_size: many; d_call: .; j_call: TRBJ2-7; v_call: TRBV10-2; cdr3_aa: CASSEAGRSHEQYF; cdr3_nt: TGCGCCAGCAGTGAGGCGGGGCGGTCCCACGAGCAGTACTTC
cdr3_length: 14; clone_size: .; d_call: .; j_call: TRBJ2-3; v_call: TRBV14; cdr3_aa: CASSQDLGSDTQYF; cdr3_nt: TGTGCCAGCAGCCAAGACCTGGGTTCAGATACGCAGTATTTT
cdr3_length: 15; clone_size: .; d_call: .; j_call: TRBJ2-7; v_call: TRBV7-9; cdr3_aa: CASSLYSGESYEQYF; cdr3_nt: TGTGCCAGCAGCCTATACTCAGGGGAAAGCTACGAGCAGTACTTC
cdr3_length: 14; clone_size: few; d_call: .; j_call: TRBJ2-5; v_call: TRBV10-2; cdr3_aa: CASLENSIVETQYF; cdr3_nt: TGCGCCAGCCTCGAGAACAGTATTGTAGAGACCCAGTACTTC
cdr3_length: 15; clone_size: once; d_call: TRBD2; j_call: TRBJ2-1; v_call: TRBV7-8; cdr3_aa: CASSPTSGSLNEQFF; cdr3_nt: TGTGCCAGCAGCCCCACTAGCGGGAGTCTGAATGAGCAGTTCTTC
cdr3_length: 13; clone_size: once; d_call: .; j_call: TRBJ1-2; v_call: TRBV29-1; cdr3_aa: CSVEKGPNYGYTF; cdr3_nt: TGCAGCGTTGAGAAGGGACCTAACTATGGCTACACCTTC
cdr3_length: 15; clone_size: .; d_call: .; j_call: TRBJ1-4; v_call: TRBV27; cdr3_aa: CASSFTPATNEKLFF; cdr3_nt: TGTGCCAGCAGCTTTACACCTGCAACTAATGAAAAACTGTTTTTT
cdr3_length: 15; clone_size: .; d_call: .; j_call: TRBJ2-3; v_call: TRBV5-6; cdr3_aa: CASSLAWRTQDTQYF; cdr3_nt: TGTGCCAGCAGCTTGGCCTGGCGGACTCAAGATACGCAGTATTTT
cdr3_length: 14; clone_size: few; d_call: TRBD2; j_call: TRBJ2-1; v_call: TRBV11-2; cdr3_aa: CASSSLAGGPSRFF; cdr3_nt: TGTGCCAGCAGCTCTCTAGCGGGAGGGCCAAGTCGGTTCTTC
cdr3_length: 13; clone_size: .; d_call: .; j_call: TRBJ1-1; v_call: TRBV28; cdr3_aa: CASTPSPRREAFF; cdr3_nt: TGTGCCAGCACCCCATCGCCGAGGAGGGAAGCTTTCTTT
cdr3_length: 15; clone_size: .; d_call: .; j_call: TRBJ2-2; v_call: TRBV7-2; cdr3_aa: CASSPATGRTGELFF; cdr3_nt: TGTGCCAGCAGCCCCGCAACGGGGCGCACCGGGGAGCTGTTTTTT
cdr3_length: 15; clone_size: .; d_call: .; j_call: TRBJ2-2; v_call: TRBV7-2; cdr3_aa: CASSLGPPIAGELFF; cdr3_nt: TGTGCCAGCAGCTTAGGCCCCCCAATCGCCGGGGAGCTGTTTTTT
cdr3_length: 14; clone_size: .; d_call: .; j_call: TRBJ2-3; v_call: TRBV5-1; cdr3_aa: CASSLGIAMDTQYF; cdr3_nt: TGCGCCAGCAGCTTGGGAATAGCGATGGATACGCAGTATTTT
cdr3_length: 14; clone_size: few; d_call: .; j_call: TRBJ2-3; v_call: TRBV7-9; cdr3_aa: CASSPRYFTDTQYF; cdr3_nt: TGTGCCAGCAGCCCACGGTACTTCACAGATACGCAGTATTTT
cdr3_length: 16; clone_size: .; d_call: .; j_call: TRBJ2-3; v_call: TRBV11-2; cdr3_aa: CASSLKLASSTDTQYF; cdr3_nt: TGTGCCAGCAGCTTAAAACTAGCCTCTAGCACAGATACGCAGTATTTT
cdr3_length: 14; clone_size: .; d_call: .; j_call: TRBJ1-6; v_call: TRBV2; cdr3_aa: CASRGDRGPSPLHF; cdr3_nt: TGTGCCAGCAGGGGAGACAGAGGTCCTTCACCCCTCCACTTT
cdr3_length: 15; clone_size: .; d_call: .; j_call: TRBJ2-3; v_call: TRBV10-3; cdr3_aa: CAISTTGDRGDTQYF; cdr3_nt: TGTGCCATCAGCACAACAGGTGACCGTGGAGATACGCAGTATTTT
cdr3_length: 10; clone_size: .; d_call: .; j_call: TRBJ1-2; v_call: TRBV20-1; cdr3_aa: CSAWRDGYTF; cdr3_nt: TGCAGTGCCTGGAGGGATGGCTACACCTTC
cdr3_length: 15; clone_size: .; d_call: TRBD1; j_call: TRBJ2-2; v_call: TRBV5-5; cdr3_aa: CASSFTGVDAGELFF; cdr3_nt: TGTGCCAGCAGTTTTACAGGGGTCGATGCCGGGGAGCTGTTTTTT
cdr3_length: 15; clone_size: .; d_call: .; j_call: TRBJ2-1; v_call: TRBV30; cdr3_aa: CAWSTRTVSYNEQFF; cdr3_nt: TGTGCCTGGAGCACAAGGACAGTCTCCTACAATGAGCAGTTCTTC
cdr3_length: 14; clone_size: few; d_call: TRBD2; j_call: TRBJ2-1; v_call: TRBV18; cdr3_aa: CASSRPSGGHEQFF; cdr3_nt: TGTGCCAGCTCACGGCCTAGCGGGGGTCATGAGCAGTTCTTC
cdr3_length: 17; clone_size: once; d_call: TRBD2; j_call: TRBJ2-3; v_call: TRBV4-1; cdr3_aa: CASSQELLAGAGDTQYF; cdr3_nt: TGCGCCAGCAGCCAAGAACTACTAGCGGGGGCGGGTGATACGCAGTATTTT
cdr3_length: 12; clone_size: many; d_call: .; j_call: TRBJ1-1; v_call: TRBV6-5; cdr3_aa: CASGSPGTEAFF; cdr3_nt: TGTGCCAGCGGGTCCCCAGGGACTGAAGCTTTCTTT